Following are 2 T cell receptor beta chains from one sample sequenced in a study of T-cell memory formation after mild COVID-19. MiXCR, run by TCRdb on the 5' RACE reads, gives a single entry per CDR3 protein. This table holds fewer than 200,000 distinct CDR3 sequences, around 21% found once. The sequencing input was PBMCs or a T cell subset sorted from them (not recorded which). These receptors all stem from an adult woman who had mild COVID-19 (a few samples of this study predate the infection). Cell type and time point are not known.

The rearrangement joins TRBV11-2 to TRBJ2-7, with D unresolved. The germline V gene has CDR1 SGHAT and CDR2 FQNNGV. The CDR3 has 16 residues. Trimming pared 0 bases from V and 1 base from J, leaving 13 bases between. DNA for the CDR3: TGTGCCAGCAGCTTAGATTTAGGGATATGGTCCTACGAGCAGTACTTC. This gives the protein CASSLDLGIWSYEQYF.

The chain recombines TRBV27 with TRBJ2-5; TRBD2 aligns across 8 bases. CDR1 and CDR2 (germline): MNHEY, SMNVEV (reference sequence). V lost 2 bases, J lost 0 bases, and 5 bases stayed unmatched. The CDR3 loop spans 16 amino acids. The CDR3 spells CASSLLSGRDQETQYF. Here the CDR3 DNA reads TGTGCCAGCAGTTTACTGAGCGGGAGAGACCAAGAGACCCAGTACTTC.